This TCR beta chain was found in a study of blood T cells in healthy people across ages. Study observations and caveats: PBMCs left unsorted prevented a conclusive naive versus antigen-experienced comparison. The study found more naive CD4+ cells and higher diversity in long-lived than aged donors. Diversity of TCR beta per million T cells declined in a roughly linear way with age.

The CDR3 is 15 amino acids. With V trimmed by 6 bases and J by 4 bases, 9 bases remained unmatched. Per germline, CDR1 DFQATT and CDR2 SNEGSKA (reference sequence). Next came a second PCR, run for 7 to 11 cycles, which used a sample-barcoded 5' primer along with a J-beta primer mix. MiXCR, run by TCRdb on the 5' RACE reads, gives a single entry per CDR3 protein. This sample has fewer than 900,000 distinct CDR3 sequences, with roughly 43% found just once. Comment on this clonotype: Its antigen remains unknown.

This sequence was found in a woman in her sixties or seventies in good health. This chain connects TRBV20-1 to TRBJ2-1; 10 nucleotides line up with TRBD2. The sample was blood. The CDR3 is CSATLAGALYNEQFF. As DNA, the CDR3 is TGCAGTGCCACCCTAGCGGGAGCTCTTTACAATGAGCAGTTCTTC.